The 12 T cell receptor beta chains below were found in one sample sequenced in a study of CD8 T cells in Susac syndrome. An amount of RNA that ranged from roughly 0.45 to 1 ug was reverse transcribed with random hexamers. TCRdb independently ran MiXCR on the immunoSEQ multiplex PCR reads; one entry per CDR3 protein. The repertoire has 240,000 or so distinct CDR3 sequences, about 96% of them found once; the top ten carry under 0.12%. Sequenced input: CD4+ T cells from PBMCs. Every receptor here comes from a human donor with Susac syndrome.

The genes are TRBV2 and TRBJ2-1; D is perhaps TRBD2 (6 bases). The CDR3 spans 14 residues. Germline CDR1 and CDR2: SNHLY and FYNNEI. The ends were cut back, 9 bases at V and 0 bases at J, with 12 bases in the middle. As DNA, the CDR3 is TGTGCCAGTTTAGCGGATATCTCCTACAATGAGCAGTTCTTC. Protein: CASLADISYNEQFF. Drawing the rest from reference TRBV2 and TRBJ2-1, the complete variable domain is EPEVTQTPSHQVTQMGQEVILRCVPISNHLYFYWYRQILGQKVEFLVSFYNNEISEKSEIFDDQFSVERPDGSNFTLKIRSTKLEDSAMYFCASLADISYNEQFFGPGTRLTVL.

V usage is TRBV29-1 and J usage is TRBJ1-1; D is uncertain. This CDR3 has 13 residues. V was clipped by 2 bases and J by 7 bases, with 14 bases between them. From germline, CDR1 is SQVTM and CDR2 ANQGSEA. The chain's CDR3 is CSVERQGGLEAFF. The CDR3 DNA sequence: TGCAGCGTTGAAAGGCAAGGAGGTCTTGAAGCTTTCTTT.

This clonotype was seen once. The chain's CDR3 is CSSRGGPEAFF. The CDR3 coding sequence is TGCAGCTCACGAGGGGGCCCTGAAGCTTTCTTT. This rearrangement joins TRBV29-1 to TRBJ1-1; 7 bases line up with TRBD1. J was trimmed by 6 bases and V by 8 bases; bases with no gene match: 6. The germline V gene encodes CDR1 SQVTM and CDR2 ANQGSEA. There are 11 residues in the CDR3.

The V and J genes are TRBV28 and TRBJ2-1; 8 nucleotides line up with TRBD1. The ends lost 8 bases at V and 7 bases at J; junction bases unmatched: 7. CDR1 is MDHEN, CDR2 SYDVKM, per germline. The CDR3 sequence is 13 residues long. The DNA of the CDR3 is TGTGCCAGCCGTTGGACAGGGAGGAATGAGCAGTTCTTC. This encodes CASRWTGRNEQFF.

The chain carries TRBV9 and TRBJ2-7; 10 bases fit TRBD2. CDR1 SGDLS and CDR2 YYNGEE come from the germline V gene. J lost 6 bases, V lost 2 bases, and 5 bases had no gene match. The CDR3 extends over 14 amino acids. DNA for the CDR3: TGTGCCAGCAGCGTCGTAGCGGGAGGAGGCGAGCAGTACTTC. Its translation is CASSVVAGGGEQYF. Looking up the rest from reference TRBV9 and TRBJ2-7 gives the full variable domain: DSGVTQTPKHLITATGQRVTLRCSPRSGDLSVYWYQQSLDQGLQFLIQYYNGEERAKGNILERFSAQQFPDLHSELNLSSLELGDSALYFCASSVVAGGGEQYFGPGTRLTVT.

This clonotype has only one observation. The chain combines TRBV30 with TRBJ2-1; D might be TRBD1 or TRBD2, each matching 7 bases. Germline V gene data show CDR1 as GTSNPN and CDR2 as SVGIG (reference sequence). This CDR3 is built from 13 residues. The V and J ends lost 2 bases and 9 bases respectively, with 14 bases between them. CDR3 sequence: CAWSSQGGAEQFF. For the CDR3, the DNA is TGTGCCTGGAGTTCGCAGGGGGGGGCTGAGCAGTTCTTC.

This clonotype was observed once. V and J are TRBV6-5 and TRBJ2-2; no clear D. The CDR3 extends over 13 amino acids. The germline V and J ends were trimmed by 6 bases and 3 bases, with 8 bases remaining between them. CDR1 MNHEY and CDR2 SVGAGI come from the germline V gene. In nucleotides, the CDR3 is TGTGCCAGCAGCCACGGGTACACCGGGGAGCTGTTTTTT. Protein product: CASSHGYTGELFF.

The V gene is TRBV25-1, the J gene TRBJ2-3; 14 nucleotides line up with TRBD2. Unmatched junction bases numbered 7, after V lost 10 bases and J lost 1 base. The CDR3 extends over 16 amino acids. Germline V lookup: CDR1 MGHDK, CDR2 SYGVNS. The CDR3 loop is CATQGLAGEGTDTQYF. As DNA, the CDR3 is TGTGCCACCCAGGGACTAGCGGGAGAAGGCACAGATACGCAGTATTTT.

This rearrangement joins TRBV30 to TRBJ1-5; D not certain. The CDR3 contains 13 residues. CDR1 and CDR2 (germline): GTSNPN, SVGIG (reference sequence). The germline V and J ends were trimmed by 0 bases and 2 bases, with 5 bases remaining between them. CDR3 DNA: TGTGCCTGGAGTGTAGAAGGCAATCAGCCCCAGCATTTT. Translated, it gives CAWSVEGNQPQHF.

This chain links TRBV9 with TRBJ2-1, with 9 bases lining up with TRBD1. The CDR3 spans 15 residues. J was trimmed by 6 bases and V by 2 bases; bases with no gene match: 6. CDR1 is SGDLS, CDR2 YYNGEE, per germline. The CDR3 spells CASSVRDRECNEQFF. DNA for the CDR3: TGTGCCAGCAGCGTCCGGGACAGGGAATGCAATGAGCAGTTCTTC.

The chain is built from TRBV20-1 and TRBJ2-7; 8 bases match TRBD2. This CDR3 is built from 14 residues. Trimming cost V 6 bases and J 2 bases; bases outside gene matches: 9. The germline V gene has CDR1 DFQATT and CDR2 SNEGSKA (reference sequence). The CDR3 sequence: CSADKAGEPYEQYF. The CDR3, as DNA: TGCAGTGCCGATAAAGCGGGAGAGCCCTACGAGCAGTACTTC.

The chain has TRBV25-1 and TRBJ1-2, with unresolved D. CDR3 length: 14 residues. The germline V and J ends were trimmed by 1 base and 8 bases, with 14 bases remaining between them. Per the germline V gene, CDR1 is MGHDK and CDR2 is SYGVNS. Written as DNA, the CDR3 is TGTGCCAGCAGTGAATCAAAGGACCATAGAGGCTACACCTTC. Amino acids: CASSESKDHRGYTF.